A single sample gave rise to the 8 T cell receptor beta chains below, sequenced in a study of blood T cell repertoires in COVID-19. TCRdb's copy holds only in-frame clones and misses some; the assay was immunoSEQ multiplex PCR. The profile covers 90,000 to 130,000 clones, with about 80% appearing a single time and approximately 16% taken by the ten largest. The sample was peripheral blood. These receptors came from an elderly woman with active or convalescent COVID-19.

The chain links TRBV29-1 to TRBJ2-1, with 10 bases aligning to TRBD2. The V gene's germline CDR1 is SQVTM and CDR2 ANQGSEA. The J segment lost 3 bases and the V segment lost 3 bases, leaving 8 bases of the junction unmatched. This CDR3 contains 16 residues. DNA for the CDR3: TGCAGCGTTGATAAAAAACTAGCGGGAAACTACAATGAGCAGTTCTTC. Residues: CSVDKKLAGNYNEQFF.

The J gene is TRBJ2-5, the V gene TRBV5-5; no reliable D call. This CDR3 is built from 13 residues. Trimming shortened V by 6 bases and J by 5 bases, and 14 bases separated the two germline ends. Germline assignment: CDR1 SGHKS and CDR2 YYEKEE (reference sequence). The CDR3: CASTSPGSETQYF. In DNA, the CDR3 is TGTGCCAGCACCTCCCCCGGGTCGGAGACCCAGTACTTC.

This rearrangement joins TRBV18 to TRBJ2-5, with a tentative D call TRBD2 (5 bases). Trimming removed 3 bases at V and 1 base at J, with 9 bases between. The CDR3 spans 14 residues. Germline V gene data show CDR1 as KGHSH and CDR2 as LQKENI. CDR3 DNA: TGTGCCAGCTCACCCTCGCGGGTCCAAGAGACCCAGTACTTC. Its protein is CASSPSRVQETQYF.

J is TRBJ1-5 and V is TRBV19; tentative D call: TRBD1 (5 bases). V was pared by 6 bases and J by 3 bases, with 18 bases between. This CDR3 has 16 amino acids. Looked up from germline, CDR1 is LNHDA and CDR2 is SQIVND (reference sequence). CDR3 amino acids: CASSLAGPGVNQPQHF. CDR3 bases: TGTGCCAGTAGCCTCGCCGGCCCGGGGGTCAATCAGCCCCAGCATTTT.

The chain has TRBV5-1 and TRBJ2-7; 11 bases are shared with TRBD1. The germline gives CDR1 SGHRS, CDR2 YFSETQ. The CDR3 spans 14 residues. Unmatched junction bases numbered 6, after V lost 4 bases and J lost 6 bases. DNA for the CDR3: TGCGCCAGCAGCGAAACCGGGACAGGGGGCGAGCAGTACTTC. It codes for CASSETGTGGEQYF.

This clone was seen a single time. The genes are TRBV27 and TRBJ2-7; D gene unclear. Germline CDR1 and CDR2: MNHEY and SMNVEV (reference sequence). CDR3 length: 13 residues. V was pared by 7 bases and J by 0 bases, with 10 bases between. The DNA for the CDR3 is TGTGCCAGCACCGCGGAGCTCTCCTACGAGCAGTACTTC. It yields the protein CASTAELSYEQYF.

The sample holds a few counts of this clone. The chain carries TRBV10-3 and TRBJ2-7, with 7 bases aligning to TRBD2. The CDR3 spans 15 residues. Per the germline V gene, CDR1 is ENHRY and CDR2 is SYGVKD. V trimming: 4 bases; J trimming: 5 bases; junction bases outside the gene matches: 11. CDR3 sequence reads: CAISARTGGLDEQYF. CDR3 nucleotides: TGTGCCATCAGTGCAAGGACGGGAGGCCTCGACGAGCAGTACTTC.

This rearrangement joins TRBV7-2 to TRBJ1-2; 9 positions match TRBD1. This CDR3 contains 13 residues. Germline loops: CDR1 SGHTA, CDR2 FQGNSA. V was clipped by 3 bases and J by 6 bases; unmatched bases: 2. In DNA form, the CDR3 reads TGTGCCAGCAGCTTCGGGACAGGGAATGGCTACACCTTC. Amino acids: CASSFGTGNGYTF. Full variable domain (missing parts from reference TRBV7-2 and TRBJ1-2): GAGVSQSPSNKVTEKGKDVELRCDPISGHTALYWYRQSLGQGLEFLIYFQGNSAPDKSGLPSDRFSAERTGGSVSTLTIQRTQQEDSAVYLCASSFGTGNGYTFGSGTRLTVV.